The present T cell receptor beta chain was sequenced within a study of T cell responses to AZD1222 COVID-19 vaccine. Study-level results: The study found Spike-specific TCR breadth and depth rose after two AZD1222 doses.

Assay: immunoSEQ multiplex PCR; the TCRdb copy retains only in-frame clones and omits some. The sample includes 99,000 or so clones, 82% seen only once; the top ten take approximately 5%. V shed 0 bases and J shed 1 base, with 10 bases lying between them. Germline CDR1 reads MNHEY; CDR2 reads SMNVEV (reference sequence). The CDR3 length is 15 residues. Of note for this clone: What it binds is unknown.

Sequences were derived from peripheral blood, sampled on day 0 of AZD1222 vaccination. The chain combines TRBV27 with TRBJ2-7, with D perhaps matching TRBD1 (6 bases). This TCR came from an adult in good health. The CDR3 loop is CASSLSGQGSYEQYF. DNA of the CDR3: TGTGCCAGCAGTTTATCGGGGCAGGGGTCCTACGAGCAGTACTTC.